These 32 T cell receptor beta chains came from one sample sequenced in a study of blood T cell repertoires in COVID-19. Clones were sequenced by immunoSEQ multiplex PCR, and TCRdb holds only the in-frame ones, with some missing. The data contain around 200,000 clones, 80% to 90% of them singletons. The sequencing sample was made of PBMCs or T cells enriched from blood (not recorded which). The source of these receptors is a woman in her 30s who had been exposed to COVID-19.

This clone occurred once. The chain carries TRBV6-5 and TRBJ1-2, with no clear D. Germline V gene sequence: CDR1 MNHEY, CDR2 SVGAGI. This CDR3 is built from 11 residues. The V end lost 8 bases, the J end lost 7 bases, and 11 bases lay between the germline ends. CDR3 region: CASGPGSGYTF. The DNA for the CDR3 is TGTGCCAGCGGCCCGGGGAGTGGCTACACCTTC.

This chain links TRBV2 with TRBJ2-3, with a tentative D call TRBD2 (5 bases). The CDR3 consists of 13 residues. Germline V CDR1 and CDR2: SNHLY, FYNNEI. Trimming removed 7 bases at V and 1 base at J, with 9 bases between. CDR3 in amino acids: CASKRAGTDTQYF. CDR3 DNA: TGTGCCAGCAAGAGGGCAGGCACAGATACGCAGTATTTT.

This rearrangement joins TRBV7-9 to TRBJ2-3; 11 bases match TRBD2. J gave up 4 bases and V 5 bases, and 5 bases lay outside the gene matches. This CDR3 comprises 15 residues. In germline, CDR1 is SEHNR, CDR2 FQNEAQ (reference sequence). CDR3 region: CASSKTSGAPDTQYF. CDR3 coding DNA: TGTGCCAGCAGCAAGACTAGCGGGGCCCCAGATACGCAGTATTTT.

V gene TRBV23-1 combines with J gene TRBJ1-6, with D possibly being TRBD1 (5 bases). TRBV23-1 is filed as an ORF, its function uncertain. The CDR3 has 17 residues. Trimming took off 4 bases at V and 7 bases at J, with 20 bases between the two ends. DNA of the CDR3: TGCGCCAGCAGTCTAAAGGAGGGTGGGGAGGGGAATTCACCCCTCCACTTT. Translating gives CASSLKEGGEGNSPLHF.

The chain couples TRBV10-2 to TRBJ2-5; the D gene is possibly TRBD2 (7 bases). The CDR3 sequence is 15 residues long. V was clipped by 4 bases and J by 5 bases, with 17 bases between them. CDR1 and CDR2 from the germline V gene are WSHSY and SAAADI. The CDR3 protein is CASSAMGGGSETQYF. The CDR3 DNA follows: TGCGCCAGCAGTGCTATGGGGGGGGGCTCGGAGACCCAGTACTTC.

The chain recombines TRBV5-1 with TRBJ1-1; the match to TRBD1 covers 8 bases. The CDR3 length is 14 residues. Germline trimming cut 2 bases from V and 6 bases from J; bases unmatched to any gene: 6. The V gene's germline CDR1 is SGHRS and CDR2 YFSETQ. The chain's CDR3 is CASSFGTGGAEAFF. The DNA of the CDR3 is TGCGCCAGCAGCTTCGGGACAGGAGGAGCTGAAGCTTTCTTT.

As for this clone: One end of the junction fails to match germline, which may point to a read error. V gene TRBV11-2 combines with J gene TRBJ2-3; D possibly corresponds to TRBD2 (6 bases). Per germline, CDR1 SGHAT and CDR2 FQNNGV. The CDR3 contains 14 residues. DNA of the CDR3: TGTGCCAGCACCTTAACGGGGGTGACAGATACGCAGTATTTT. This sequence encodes CASTLTGVTDTQYF.

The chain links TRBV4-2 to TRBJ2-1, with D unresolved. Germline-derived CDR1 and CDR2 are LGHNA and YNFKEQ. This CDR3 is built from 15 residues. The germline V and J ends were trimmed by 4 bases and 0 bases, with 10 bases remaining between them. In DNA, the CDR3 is TGTGCCAGCAGCCCAACAGAAACCTCCTACAATGAGCAGTTCTTC. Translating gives CASSPTETSYNEQFF.

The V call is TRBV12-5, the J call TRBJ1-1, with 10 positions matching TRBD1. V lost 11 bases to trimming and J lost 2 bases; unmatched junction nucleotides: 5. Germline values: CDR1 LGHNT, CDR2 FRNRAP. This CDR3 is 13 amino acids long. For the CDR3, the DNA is TGTGCTGGGGGGACAGGGGTCAACACTGAAGCTTTCTTT. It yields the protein CAGGTGVNTEAFF. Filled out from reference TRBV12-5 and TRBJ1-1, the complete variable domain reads DARVTQTPRHKVTEMGQEVTMRCQPILGHNTVFWYRQTMMQGLELLAYFRNRAPLDDSGMPKDRFSAEMPDATLATLKIQPSEPRDSAVYFCAGGTGVNTEAFFGQGTRLTVV.

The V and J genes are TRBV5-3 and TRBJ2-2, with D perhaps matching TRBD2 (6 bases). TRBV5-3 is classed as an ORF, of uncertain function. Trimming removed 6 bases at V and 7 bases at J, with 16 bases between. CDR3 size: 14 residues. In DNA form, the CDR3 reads TGTGCCAGAACAGATTGGCGGGGCGGCGGGGAGCTGTTTTTT. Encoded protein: CARTDWRGGGELFF.

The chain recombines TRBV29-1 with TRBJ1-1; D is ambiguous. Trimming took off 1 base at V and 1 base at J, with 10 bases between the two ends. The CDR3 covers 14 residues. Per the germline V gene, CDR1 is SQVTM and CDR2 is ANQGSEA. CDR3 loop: CSVEVLRQNTEAFF. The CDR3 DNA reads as TGCAGCGTTGAAGTCCTCAGGCAGAACACTGAAGCTTTCTTT.

The CDR3 loop is CASSQRDRVSYEQYF. CDR3 DNA: TGCGCCAGCAGTCAACGGGACAGGGTTTCCTACGAGCAGTACTTC. This rearrangement joins TRBV10-2 to TRBJ2-7; 9 positions match TRBD1. The CDR3 loop spans 15 amino acids. The V segment lost 5 bases and the J segment 1 base; nucleotides outside the gene matches: 6. CDR1 and CDR2 from the germline V gene are WSHSY and SAAADI.

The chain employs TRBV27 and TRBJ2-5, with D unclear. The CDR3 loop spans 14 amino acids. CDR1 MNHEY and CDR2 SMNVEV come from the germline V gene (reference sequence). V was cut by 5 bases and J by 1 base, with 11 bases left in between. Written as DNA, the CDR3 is TGTGCCAGCAGTCCTCAGGCGCCCCAAGAGACCCAGTACTTC. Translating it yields CASSPQAPQETQYF.

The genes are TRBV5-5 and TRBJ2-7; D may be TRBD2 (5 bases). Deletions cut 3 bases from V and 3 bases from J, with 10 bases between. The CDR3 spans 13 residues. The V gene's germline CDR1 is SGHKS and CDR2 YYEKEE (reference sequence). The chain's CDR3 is CASSWEGSYEQYF. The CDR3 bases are TGTGCCAGCAGCTGGGAAGGGAGCTACGAGCAGTACTTC.

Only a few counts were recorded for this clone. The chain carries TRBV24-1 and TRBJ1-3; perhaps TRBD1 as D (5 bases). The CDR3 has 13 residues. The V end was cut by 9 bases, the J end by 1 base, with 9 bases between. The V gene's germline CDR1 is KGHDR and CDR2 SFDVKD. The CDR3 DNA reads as TGTGCCACCTCCGGGACTTCTGGAAACACCATATATTTT. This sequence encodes CATSGTSGNTIYF.

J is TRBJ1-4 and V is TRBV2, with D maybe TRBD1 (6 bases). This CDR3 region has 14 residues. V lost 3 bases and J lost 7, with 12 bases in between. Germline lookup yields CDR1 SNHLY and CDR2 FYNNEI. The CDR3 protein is CASSDRGFGEKLFF. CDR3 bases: TGTGCCAGCAGTGACAGGGGATTCGGTGAAAAACTGTTTTTT.

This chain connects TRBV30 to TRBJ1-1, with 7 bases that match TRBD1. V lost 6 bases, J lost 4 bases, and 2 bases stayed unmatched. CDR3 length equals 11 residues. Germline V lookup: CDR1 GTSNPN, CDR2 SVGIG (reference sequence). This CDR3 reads CACTGVTEAFF. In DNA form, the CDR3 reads TGTGCCTGTACAGGGGTCACTGAAGCTTTCTTT. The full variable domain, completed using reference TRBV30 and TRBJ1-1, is SQTIHQWPATLVQPVGSPLSLECTVEGTSNPNLYWYRQAAGRGLQLLFYSVGIGQISSEVPQNLSASRPQDRQFILSSKKLLLSDSGFYLCACTGVTEAFFGQGTRLTVV.

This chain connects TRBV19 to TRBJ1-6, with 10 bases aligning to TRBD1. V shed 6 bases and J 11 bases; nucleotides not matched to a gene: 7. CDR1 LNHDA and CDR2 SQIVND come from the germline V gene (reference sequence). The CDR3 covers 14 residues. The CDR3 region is CASSLTGGGTPLHF. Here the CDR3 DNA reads TGTGCCAGTAGCCTGACAGGGGGCGGGACACCCCTCCACTTT. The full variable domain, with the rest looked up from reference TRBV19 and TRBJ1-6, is DGGITQSPKYLFRKEGQNVTLSCEQNLNHDAMYWYRQDPGQGLRLIYYSQIVNDFQKGDIAEGYSVSREKKESFPLTVTSAQKNPTAFYLCASSLTGGGTPLHFGNGTRLTVT.

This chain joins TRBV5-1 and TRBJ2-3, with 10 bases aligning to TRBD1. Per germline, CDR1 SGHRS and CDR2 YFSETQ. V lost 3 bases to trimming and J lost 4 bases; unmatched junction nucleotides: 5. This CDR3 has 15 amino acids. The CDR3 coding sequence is TGCGCCAGCAGCTCGACAGGGGGCGCGGCAGATACGCAGTATTTT. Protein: CASSSTGGAADTQYF.

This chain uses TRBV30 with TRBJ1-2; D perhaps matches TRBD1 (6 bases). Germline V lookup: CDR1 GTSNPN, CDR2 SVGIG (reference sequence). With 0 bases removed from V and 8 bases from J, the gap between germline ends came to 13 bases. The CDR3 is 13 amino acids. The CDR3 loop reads CAWSVRGAGGYTF. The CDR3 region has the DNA TGTGCCTGGAGTGTTCGGGGGGCTGGGGGCTACACCTTC.

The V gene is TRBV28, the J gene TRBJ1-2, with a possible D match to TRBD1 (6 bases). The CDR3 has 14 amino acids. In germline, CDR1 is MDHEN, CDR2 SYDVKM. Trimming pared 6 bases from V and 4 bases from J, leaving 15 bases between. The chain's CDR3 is CASSAGLGGYGYTF. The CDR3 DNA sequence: TGTGCCAGCAGCGCAGGGTTAGGGGGCTATGGCTACACCTTC.

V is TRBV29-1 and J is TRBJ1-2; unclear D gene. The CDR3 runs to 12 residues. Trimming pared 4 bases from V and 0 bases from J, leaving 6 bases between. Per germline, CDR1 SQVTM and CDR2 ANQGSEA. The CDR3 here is CSVATANYGYTF. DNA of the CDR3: TGCAGCGTTGCAACAGCTAACTATGGCTACACCTTC.

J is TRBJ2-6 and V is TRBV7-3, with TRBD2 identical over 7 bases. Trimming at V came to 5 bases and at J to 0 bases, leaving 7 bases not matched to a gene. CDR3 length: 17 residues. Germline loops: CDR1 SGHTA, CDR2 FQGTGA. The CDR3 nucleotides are TGTGCCAGCAGCCCCTACGGGGGGAGCTCTGGGGCCAACGTCCTGACTTTC. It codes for CASSPYGGSSGANVLTF.

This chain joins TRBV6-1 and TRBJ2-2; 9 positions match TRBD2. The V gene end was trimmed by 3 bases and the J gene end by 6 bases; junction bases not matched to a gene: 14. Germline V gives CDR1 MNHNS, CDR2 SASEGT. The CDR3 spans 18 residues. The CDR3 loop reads CASSDDHAGTSWAGELFF. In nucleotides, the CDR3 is TGTGCCAGCAGTGACGACCACGCTGGGACTAGCTGGGCCGGGGAGCTGTTTTTT.

CDR3 coding DNA: TGCGCCAGCAGCCCGAACAGGGCAGACTATGGCTACACCTTC. This codes for CASSPNRADYGYTF. This rearrangement joins TRBV5-1 to TRBJ1-2, with TRBD1 as a possible D gene (6 bases). V dropped 4 bases and J dropped 3 bases, with 13 bases sitting between them. This CDR3 has 14 amino acids. Germline V gene lookup returns CDR1 SGHRS and CDR2 YFSETQ.

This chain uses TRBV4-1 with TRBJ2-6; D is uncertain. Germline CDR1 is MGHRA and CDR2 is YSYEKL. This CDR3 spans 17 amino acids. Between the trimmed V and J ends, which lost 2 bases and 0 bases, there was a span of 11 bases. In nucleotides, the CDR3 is TGCGCCAGCAGCCAAATGGAGCAGAGCTCTGGGGCCAACGTCCTGACTTTC. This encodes CASSQMEQSSGANVLTF.

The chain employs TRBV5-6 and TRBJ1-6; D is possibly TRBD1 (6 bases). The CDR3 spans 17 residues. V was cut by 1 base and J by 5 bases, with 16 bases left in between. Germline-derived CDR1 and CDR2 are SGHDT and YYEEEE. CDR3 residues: CASSLWQGTQNNSPLHF. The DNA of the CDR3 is TGTGCCAGCAGCTTGTGGCAAGGGACACAGAATAATTCACCCCTCCACTTT. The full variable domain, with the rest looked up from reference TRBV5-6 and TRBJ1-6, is DAGVTQSPTHLIKTRGQQVTLRCSPKSGHDTVSWYQQALGQGPQFIFQYYEEEERQRGNFPDRFSGHQFPNYSSELNVNALLLGDSALYLCASSLWQGTQNNSPLHFGNGTRLTVT.

CDR3: CASSPPSGELFF. Here the CDR3 DNA reads TGTGCCAGCAGCCCCCCGTCCGGGGAGCTGTTTTTT. The genes are TRBV11-2 and TRBJ2-2; no clear D gene. Trimming shortened V by 5 bases and J by 6 bases, and 7 bases separated the two germline ends. The CDR3 is 12 amino acids. Germline assignment: CDR1 SGHAT and CDR2 FQNNGV.

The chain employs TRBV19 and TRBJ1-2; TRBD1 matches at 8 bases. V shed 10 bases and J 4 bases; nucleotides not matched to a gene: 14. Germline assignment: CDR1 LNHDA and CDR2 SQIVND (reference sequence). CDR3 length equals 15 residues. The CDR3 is CATLRNRQGIYGYTF. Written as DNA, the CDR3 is TGTGCCACCCTCAGGAATCGACAGGGGATCTATGGCTACACCTTC.

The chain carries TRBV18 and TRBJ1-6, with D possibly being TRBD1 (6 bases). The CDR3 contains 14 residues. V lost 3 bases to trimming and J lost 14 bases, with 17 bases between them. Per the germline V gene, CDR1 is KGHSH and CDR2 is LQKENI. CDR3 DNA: TGTGCCAGCTCACCCCCAGGGGCCTCAGGGGCCCTCCACTTT. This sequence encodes CASSPPGASGALHF.

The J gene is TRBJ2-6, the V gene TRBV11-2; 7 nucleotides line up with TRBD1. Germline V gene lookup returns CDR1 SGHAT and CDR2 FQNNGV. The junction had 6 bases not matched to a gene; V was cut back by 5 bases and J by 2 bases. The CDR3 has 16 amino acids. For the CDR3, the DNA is TGTGCCAGCAGCGTCGACAGGGTCCCTGGGGCCAACGTCCTGACTTTC. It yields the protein CASSVDRVPGANVLTF.

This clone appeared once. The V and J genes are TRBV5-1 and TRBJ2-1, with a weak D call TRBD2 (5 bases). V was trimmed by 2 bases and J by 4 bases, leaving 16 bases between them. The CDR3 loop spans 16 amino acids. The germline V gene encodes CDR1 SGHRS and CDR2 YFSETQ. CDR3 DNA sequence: TGCGCCAGCAGCTTAGGTAGACTCCCGGGGTACAATGAGCAGTTCTTC. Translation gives CASSLGRLPGYNEQFF.